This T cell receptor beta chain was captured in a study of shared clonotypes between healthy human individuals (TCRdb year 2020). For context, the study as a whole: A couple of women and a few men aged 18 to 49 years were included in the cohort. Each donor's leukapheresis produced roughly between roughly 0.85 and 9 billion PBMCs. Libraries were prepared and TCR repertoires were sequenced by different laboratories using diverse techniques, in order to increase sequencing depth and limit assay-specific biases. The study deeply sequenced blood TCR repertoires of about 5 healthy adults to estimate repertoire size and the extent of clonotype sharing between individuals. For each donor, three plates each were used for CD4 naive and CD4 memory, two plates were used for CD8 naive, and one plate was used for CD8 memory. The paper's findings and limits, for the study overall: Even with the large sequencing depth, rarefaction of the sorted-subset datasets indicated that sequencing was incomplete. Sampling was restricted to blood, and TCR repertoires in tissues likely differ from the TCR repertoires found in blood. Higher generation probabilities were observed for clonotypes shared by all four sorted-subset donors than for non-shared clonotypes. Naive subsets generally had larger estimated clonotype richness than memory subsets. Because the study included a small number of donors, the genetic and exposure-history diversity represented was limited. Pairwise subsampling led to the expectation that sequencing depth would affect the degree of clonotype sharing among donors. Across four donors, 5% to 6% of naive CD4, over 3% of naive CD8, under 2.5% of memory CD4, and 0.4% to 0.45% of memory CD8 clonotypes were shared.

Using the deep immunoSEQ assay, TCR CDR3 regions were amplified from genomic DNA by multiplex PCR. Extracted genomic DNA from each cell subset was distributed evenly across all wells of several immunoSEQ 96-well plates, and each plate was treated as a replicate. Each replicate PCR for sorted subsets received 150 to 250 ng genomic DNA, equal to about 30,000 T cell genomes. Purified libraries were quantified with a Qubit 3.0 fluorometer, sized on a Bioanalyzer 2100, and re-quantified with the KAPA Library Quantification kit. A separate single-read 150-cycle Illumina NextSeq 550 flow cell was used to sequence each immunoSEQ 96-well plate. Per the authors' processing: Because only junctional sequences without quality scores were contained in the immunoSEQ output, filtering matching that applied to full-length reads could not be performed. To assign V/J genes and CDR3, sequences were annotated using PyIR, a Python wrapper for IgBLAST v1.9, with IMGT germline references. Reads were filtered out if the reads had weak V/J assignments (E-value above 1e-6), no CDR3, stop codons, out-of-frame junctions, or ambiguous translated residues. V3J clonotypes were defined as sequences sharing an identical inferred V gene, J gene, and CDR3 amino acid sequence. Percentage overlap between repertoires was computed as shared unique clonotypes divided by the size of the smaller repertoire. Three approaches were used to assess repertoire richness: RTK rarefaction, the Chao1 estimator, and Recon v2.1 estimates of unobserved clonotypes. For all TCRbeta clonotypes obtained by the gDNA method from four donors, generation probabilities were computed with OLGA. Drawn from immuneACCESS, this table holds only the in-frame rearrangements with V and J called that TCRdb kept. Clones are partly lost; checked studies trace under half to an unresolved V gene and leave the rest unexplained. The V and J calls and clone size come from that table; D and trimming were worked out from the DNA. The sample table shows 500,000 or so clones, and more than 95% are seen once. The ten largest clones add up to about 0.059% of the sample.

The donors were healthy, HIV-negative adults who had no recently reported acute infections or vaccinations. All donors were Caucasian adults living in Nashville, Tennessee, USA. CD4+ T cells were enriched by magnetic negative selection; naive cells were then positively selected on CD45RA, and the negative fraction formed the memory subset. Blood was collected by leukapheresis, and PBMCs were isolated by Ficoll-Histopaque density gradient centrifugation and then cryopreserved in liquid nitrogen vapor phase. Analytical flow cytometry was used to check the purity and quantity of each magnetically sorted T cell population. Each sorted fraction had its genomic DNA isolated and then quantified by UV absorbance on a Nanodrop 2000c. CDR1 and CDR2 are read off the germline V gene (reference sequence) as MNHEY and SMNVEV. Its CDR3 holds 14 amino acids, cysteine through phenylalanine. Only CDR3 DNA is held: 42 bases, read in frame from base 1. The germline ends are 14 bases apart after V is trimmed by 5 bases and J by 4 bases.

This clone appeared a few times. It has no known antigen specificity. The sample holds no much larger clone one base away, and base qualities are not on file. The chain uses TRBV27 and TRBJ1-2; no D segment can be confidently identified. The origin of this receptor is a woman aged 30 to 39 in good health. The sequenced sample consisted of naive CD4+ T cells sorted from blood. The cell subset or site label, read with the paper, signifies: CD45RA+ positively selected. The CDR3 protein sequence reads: CASSPLGPLYGYTF. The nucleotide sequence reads TGTGCCAGCAGTCCTCTTGGGCCTCTCTATGGCTACACCTTC.